The clone carrying this T cell receptor (beta chain) was observed at least ten times. Its antigen remains unidentified. The read ends 3 residues early relative to the CDR3; the germline J gene fills the gap. Here immunoSEQ multiplex PCR was the method, and the copy in TCRdb shows in-frame clones only, minus some. The record shows 40,000 to 65,000 clones for this sample, with no singletons present. These data belong to a study of T cell clonality in common variable immunodeficiency. Regarding the study as a whole: In common variable immunodeficiency, TCR beta chains reportedly carried fewer deletions and N-nucleotide insertions.

The CDR3 sequence is 16 residues long. Germline CDR1 and CDR2: MRHNA and SNTAGT. With V trimmed by 0 bases and J by 3 bases, 4 bases remained unmatched. V usage is TRBV6-4 and J usage is TRBJ2-3; 9 bases fit TRBD2. The clonotype was recovered from a person aged 18 to 70 in good health. Sequencing was performed on peripheral blood mononuclear cells. The sequenced part of the CDR3 DNA is TGTGCCAGCAGTGACTCGGCGGGAGGGCCAACAGATACG. Its protein is CASSDSAGGPTDT. The entire CDR3 protein is CASSDSAGGPTDTQYF.